The clone carrying this TCR beta chain was detected ten times or more. The study left out patients who had uncontrolled infection, other autoimmune disease, pregnancy or lactation. Germline CDR1 SGHTA, CDR2 FQGNSA. Trimming cost V 7 bases and J 2 bases, with 11 bases left between them. The CDR3 length is 13 residues. This entry comes from a study of T cells in Graves' hyperthyroidism and ophthalmopathy. TCR beta CDR3 regions were amplified from RNA transcripts. Researchers ran a first-round RT-PCR on the TCR CDR3 using the HTBI primer set. TCRdb re-derived calls from the multiplex PCR reads in MiXCR, one entry per CDR3 protein. The table shows approximately 420,000 distinct CDR3 sequences, with roughly an eighth occurring only once.

Sequenced sample: blood. This chain links TRBV7-2 with TRBJ1-1, with unresolved D. The clonotype was recovered from a young woman with Graves' hyperthyroidism. CDR3 sequence (DNA): TGTGCCAGCATTCGGGCAGCCAACACTGAAGCTTTCTTT. It codes for CASIRAANTEAFF.